This T cell receptor (beta chain) emerged from a study of blood T cell repertoires in COVID-19. Turning to the study itself: From the United States, Italy and Spain came samples of acute and convalescent COVID-19. PBMCs, B-cell-depleted T cells, or T cells provided the cDNA or gDNA that made up the material.

Original analysis: Reference gene primer amplification gave nucleated cell count estimates. Profiling relied on immunoSEQ multiplex PCR, and the TCRdb table lists in-frame clones only, not all of them. D and trimming were read from the DNA, whereas the V and J calls and clone size are those reported in that table. The profile shows tens of thousands of clones, over 75% of them singletons. This CDR3 comprises 12 residues. CDR1 is SGHTA and CDR2 is FQGNSA in the germline V gene. Deletions cut 3 bases from V and 5 bases from J, with 7 bases between. The receptor was derived from an elderly man with acute or convalescent COVID-19. The sequenced material came from peripheral blood. The chain joins TRBV7-2 to TRBJ1-2; D perhaps matches TRBD1 (6 bases). The CDR3 DNA reads TGTGCCAGCAGCTTGGACAGTTATGGCTACACCTTC. Its protein product is CASSLDSYGYTF. Full variable domain (rest looked up from reference TRBV7-2 and TRBJ1-2): GAGVSQSPSNKVTEKGKDVELRCDPISGHTALYWYRQSLGQGLEFLIYFQGNSAPDKSGLPSDRFSAERTGGSVSTLTIQRTQQEDSAVYLCASSLDSYGYTFGSGTRLTVV.